The 25 T cell receptor beta chains below come from one sample, sequenced in a study of cytomegalovirus exposure and HLA in healthy donors. The PCR used 60 Vbeta and 13 Jbeta primers. Sequenced by immunoSEQ multiplex PCR; TCRdb stores in-frame clones only, minus some. This sample carries about 80,000 clones, more than 50% of them seen once, and the ten largest clones take 4% to 4.5%. Sequences were obtained from PBMCs. These TCRs come from a male donor in good health and CMV-seropositive.

V usage is TRBV9 and J usage is TRBJ2-3, with 13 bases lining up with TRBD2. Germline trimming cut 4 bases from V and 3 bases from J; bases unmatched to any gene: 5. CDR3 size: 16 residues. Per the germline V gene, CDR1 is SGDLS and CDR2 is YYNGEE. The CDR3 here is CASSLRLAGGTDTQYF. CDR3 in DNA: TGTGCCAGCAGCTTACGACTAGCGGGGGGAACAGATACGCAGTATTTT.

The chain combines TRBV28 with TRBJ1-2; TRBD1 matches 8 bases. The J segment lost 5 bases and the V segment lost 5 bases, leaving 10 bases of the junction unmatched. The CDR3 has 15 residues. The germline V gene has CDR1 MDHEN and CDR2 SYDVKM. For the CDR3, the DNA is TGTGCCAGCAGTCCCAACAGGGGGGTGTTATATGGCTACACCTTC. Its protein product is CASSPNRGVLYGYTF.

J is TRBJ1-1 and V is TRBV27; a weak D match, TRBD1 (5 bases). Trimming took off 5 bases at V and 6 bases at J, with 22 bases between the two ends. The CDR3 runs to 16 residues. CDR1 and CDR2 from the germline V gene are MNHEY and SMNVEV (reference sequence). CDR3 sequence: CASSLRQQGYVSEAFF. The CDR3 bases are TGTGCCAGCAGTCTAAGACAGCAGGGTTACGTATCTGAAGCTTTCTTT.

The gene calls are TRBV27 and TRBJ1-5; D might be TRBD1 (6 bases). This CDR3 is built from 14 residues. The V end lost 8 bases, the J end lost 3 bases, and 14 bases lay between the germline ends. CDR1 is MNHEY, CDR2 SMNVEV, per germline (reference sequence). CDR3 nucleotide sequence: TGTGCCAGCGGGAGGGGGGGGCCCAATCAGCCCCAGCATTTT. Translated, it gives CASGRGGPNQPQHF.

V and J are TRBV29-1 and TRBJ2-3; 14 bases are shared with TRBD2. There are 18 residues in the CDR3. Germline lookup yields CDR1 SQVTM and CDR2 ANQGSEA. V lost 7 bases and J lost 3; bases outside the gene matches: 15. CDR3 residues: CSAIGAQRLAGGTDTQYF. Written as DNA, the CDR3 is TGCAGCGCTATTGGGGCCCAGAGACTAGCGGGAGGGACAGATACGCAGTATTTT.

J is TRBJ2-2 and V is TRBV6-6; D may be TRBD1 (6 bases). Per the germline V gene, CDR1 is MNHNY and CDR2 is SVGAGI (reference sequence). The CDR3 spans 15 residues. Trimming shortened V by 6 bases and J by 6 bases, and 17 bases separated the two germline ends. The CDR3 DNA follows: TGTGCCAGCAGCTCCATGGGACAACCTTCCGGGGAGCTGTTTTTT. Translation gives CASSSMGQPSGELFF.

The V call is TRBV19, the J call TRBJ2-3, with a weak D call TRBD1 (6 bases). This CDR3 has 13 amino acids. With 6 bases removed from V and 5 bases from J, the gap between germline ends came to 12 bases. Germline V gene lookup returns CDR1 LNHDA and CDR2 SQIVND (reference sequence). CDR3 sequence reads: CASRRDTVDTQYF. The CDR3 DNA reads TGTGCCAGTAGGAGGGACACAGTAGATACGCAGTATTTT. The full variable domain, in which reference TRBV19 and TRBJ2-3 provide the parts outside the CDR3, is DGGITQSPKYLFRKEGQNVTLSCEQNLNHDAMYWYRQDPGQGLRLIYYSQIVNDFQKGDIAEGYSVSREKKESFPLTVTSAQKNPTAFYLCASRRDTVDTQYFGPGTRLTVL.

The chain combines TRBV19 with TRBJ2-3, with 8 bases fitting TRBD2. Germline V lookup: CDR1 LNHDA, CDR2 SQIVND (reference sequence). This CDR3 spans 16 amino acids. The junction had 10 bases not matched to a gene; V was cut back by 4 bases and J by 4 bases. The CDR3 coding sequence is TGTGCCAGTAGTAGGACGAGCGGGAGATCGGCAGATACGCAGTATTTT. Protein product: CASSRTSGRSADTQYF.

The chain is built from TRBV6-5 and TRBJ2-7; tentative D call: TRBD1 (6 bases). Germline lookup yields CDR1 MNHEY and CDR2 SVGAGI. Deletions cut 2 bases from V and 4 bases from J, with 9 bases between. This CDR3 is built from 13 residues. The CDR3 spells CASSYRTAYEQYF. DNA of the CDR3: TGTGCCAGCAGTTACAGGACAGCTTACGAGCAGTACTTC.

The V and J genes are TRBV5-1 and TRBJ1-6, with 9 nucleotides matching TRBD1. Germline CDR1 SGHRS, CDR2 YFSETQ. V was pared by 4 bases and J by 10 bases, with 12 bases of the junction left unmatched. The CDR3 is 16 amino acids. The CDR3 reads CASSLRRQGVDSPLHF. The CDR3 coding sequence is TGCGCCAGCAGCCTTCGTCGACAGGGGGTGGACTCACCCCTCCACTTT. Complete variable domain (other parts from reference TRBV5-1 and TRBJ1-6): KAGVTQTPRYLIKTRGQQVTLSCSPISGHRSVSWYQQTPGQGLQFLFEYFSETQRNKGNFPGRFSGRQFSNSRSEMNVSTLELGDSALYLCASSLRRQGVDSPLHFGNGTRLTVT.

The chain combines TRBV5-8 with TRBJ2-1; 11 nucleotides line up with TRBD2. This CDR3 has 18 residues. V lost 4 bases and J lost 6; bases outside the gene matches: 15. Per germline, CDR1 SGHTS and CDR2 YDEGEE. CDR3 DNA sequence: TGTGCCAGCAGCGAGCCGCGACTAGCGGGACTTCGTTCCAATGAGCAGTTCTTC. Translation gives CASSEPRLAGLRSNEQFF.

The CDR3 region has the DNA TGTGCCAGCAGCGAACCCGACGGGGAGCAGTACTTC. Its translation: CASSEPDGEQYF. The chain has TRBV5-4 and TRBJ2-7, with unresolved D. Germline V gene sequence: CDR1 SGHNT, CDR2 YYREEE (reference sequence). The CDR3 runs to 12 residues. The V end was cut by 4 bases, the J end by 7 bases, with 12 bases between.

This clone turned up a few times. V usage is TRBV28 and J usage is TRBJ2-1; maybe TRBD2 (5 bases). CDR3 length: 11 amino acids. V was pared by 5 bases and J by 7 bases, with 6 bases between. Germline V gene lookup returns CDR1 MDHEN and CDR2 SYDVKM. CDR3 loop: CASSRRNEQFF. The DNA for the CDR3 is TGTGCCAGCAGTCGGAGGAATGAGCAGTTCTTC.

This chain connects TRBV5-1 to TRBJ2-3; D is unresolved. Trimming removed 4 bases from V and 6 bases from J, with 12 bases in between. Germline-derived CDR1 and CDR2 are SGHRS and YFSETQ. The CDR3 has 13 residues. CDR3 bases: TGCGCCAGCAGCCGAGGAGATGGCGATACGCAGTATTTT. This codes for CASSRGDGDTQYF.

The chain has TRBV6-5 and TRBJ1-3; maybe TRBD1 (6 bases). V was cut by 6 bases and J by 2 bases, with 11 bases left in between. This CDR3 comprises 14 residues. Germline CDR1 MNHEY, CDR2 SVGAGI. CDR3 residues: CASSRGKTGNTIYF. The CDR3 nucleotides read TGTGCCAGCAGCAGGGGAAAGACTGGAAACACCATATATTTT.

CDR3 sequence (DNA): TGTGCCAGCAGTTCCGGGACAGGGGCGGCCTCTGGGGCCAACGTCCTGACTTTC. This codes for CASSSGTGAASGANVLTF. V is TRBV28 and J is TRBJ2-6; 10 bases map to TRBD1. The CDR3 has 18 amino acids. The ends lost 4 bases at V and 0 bases at J; junction bases unmatched: 6. Looked up from germline, CDR1 is MDHEN and CDR2 is SYDVKM. Drawing the rest from reference TRBV28 and TRBJ2-6, the complete variable domain is DVKVTQSSRYLVKRTGEKVFLECVQDMDHENMFWYRQDPGLGLRLIYFSYDVKMKEKGDIPEGYSVSREKKERFSLILESASTNQTSMYLCASSSGTGAASGANVLTFGAGSRLTVL.

The chain joins TRBV29-1 to TRBJ2-5, with D possibly matching TRBD2 (6 bases). Germline V gene lookup returns CDR1 SQVTM and CDR2 ANQGSEA. The CDR3 length is 12 residues. V lost 6 bases, J lost 5 bases, and 13 bases lay in between. CDR3 DNA: TGCAGCGTAGGAGGTGGGGGGGAGACCCAGTACTTC. This gives the protein CSVGGGGETQYF.

This chain links TRBV11-3 with TRBJ2-3, with TRBD2 matching over 11 bases. V lost 4 bases to trimming and J lost 0 bases; unmatched junction nucleotides: 0. CDR1 is SGHNT and CDR2 is YENEEA in the germline V gene. The CDR3 sequence is 15 residues long. CDR3 sequence (DNA): TGTGCCAGCAGCTGGACTAGCGGGAGCACAGATACGCAGTATTTT. It is translated as CASSWTSGSTDTQYF.

This clone was counted a few times. V is TRBV7-9 and J is TRBJ1-2; no definite D call. V lost 4 bases to trimming and J lost 4 bases, with 7 bases between them. The germline CDR1 and CDR2 sequences are SEHNR and FQNEAQ (reference sequence). The CDR3 spans 12 residues. As DNA, the CDR3 is TGTGCCAGCAGCTCCGAAGCCTATGGCTACACCTTC. Its protein is CASSSEAYGYTF.

The chain joins TRBV15 to TRBJ2-1; 12 nucleotides line up with TRBD2. V was pared by 4 bases and J by 0 bases, with 1 base of the junction left unmatched. The CDR3 runs to 16 residues. Germline lookup yields CDR1 LNHNV and CDR2 YYDKDF (reference sequence). The CDR3: CATSKTSGSSYNEQFF. In nucleotides, the CDR3 is TGTGCCACCAGCAAGACTAGCGGGAGCTCCTACAATGAGCAGTTCTTC.

This clone was observed a few times. V gene TRBV5-6 combines with J gene TRBJ1-1; 8 bases are a match to TRBD1. V lost 4 bases to trimming and J lost 5 bases; unmatched junction nucleotides: 10. The CDR3 extends over 15 amino acids. Germline V gene data show CDR1 as SGHDT and CDR2 as YYEEEE. The DNA for the CDR3 is TGTGCCAGCAGCCTACGGACAGGGACTGTTACTGAAGCTTTCTTT. Translated: CASSLRTGTVTEAFF.

The gene calls are TRBV25-1 and TRBJ2-7; 7 positions agree with TRBD2. CDR3 length: 17 amino acids. CDR1 and CDR2 (germline): MGHDK, SYGVNS. The ends lost 2 bases at V and 5 bases at J; junction bases unmatched: 15. In DNA, the CDR3 is TGTGCCAGCAGTGAAACAAGAACCGGGACTACCGTCGACGAGCAGTACTTC. Translation gives CASSETRTGTTVDEQYF.

The V and J genes are TRBV5-1 and TRBJ2-3; 8 positions agree with TRBD2. Germline CDR1 SGHRS, CDR2 YFSETQ. This CDR3 spans 15 amino acids. V was pared by 1 base and J by 6 bases, with 7 bases of the junction left unmatched. The CDR3 nucleotides are TGCGCCAGCAGCTTGACAGCGGGAGACTCGGATACGCAGTATTTT. It encodes CASSLTAGDSDTQYF.

In this sample, this clone turned up a few times. The CDR3: CASRGQGPYEQYF. The CDR3 region has the DNA TGTGCCAGTCGGGGACAGGGACCCTACGAGCAGTACTTC. The rearrangement uses TRBV18 and TRBJ2-7; 9 bases fit TRBD1. CDR1 is KGHSH and CDR2 is LQKENI in the germline V gene. J lost 2 bases, V lost 9 bases, and 5 bases had no gene match. CDR3 length equals 13 residues.

The table lists this clone with a few counts. The chain has TRBV27 and TRBJ1-6, with 7 bases lining up with TRBD1. The CDR3 is made up of 14 amino acids. The trim removed 4 bases at V and 10 bases at J, leaving 7 bases unmatched. Germline lookup yields CDR1 MNHEY and CDR2 SMNVEV (reference sequence). The CDR3 loop is CASSSRGLGSPLHF. The CDR3 nucleotides are TGTGCCAGCAGTTCAAGGGGGCTTGGATCACCCCTCCACTTT.